The 24 T cell receptor beta chains given below trace back to one sample, sequenced in a study of CD8 T cells in ankylosing spondylitis. TCRdb ran MiXCR on the 5' RACE reads and lists one entry per CDR3 protein. The sample includes 35,000 to 45,000 distinct CDR3 sequences, 9.5% to 12% of them seen just once. The source material was blood, either unsorted or a sorted T cell fraction (not recorded which). Receptors were obtained from a male donor with ankylosing spondylitis or in good health (not recorded which).

The chain has TRBV7-9 and TRBJ2-7; D not certain. The germline CDR1 and CDR2 sequences are SEHNR and FQNEAQ (reference sequence). The CDR3 has 11 residues. Trimming stripped 5 bases from V and 4 bases from J, with 6 bases between. The CDR3 spells CASSPVYEQYF. DNA for the CDR3: TGTGCCAGCAGCCCTGTTTACGAGCAGTACTTC.

This clonotype was recorded at least ten times. This rearrangement joins TRBV28 to TRBJ2-3, with D maybe TRBD2 (6 bases). V dropped 6 bases and J dropped 5 bases, with 21 bases sitting between them. The CDR3 consists of 16 residues. From germline, CDR1 is MDHEN and CDR2 SYDVKM. The CDR3 coding sequence is TGTGCCAGCAGATCGAACCTACGAAGGGGAGGAGATACGCAGTATTTT. It is translated as CASRSNLRRGGDTQYF. The full variable domain, with the rest looked up from reference TRBV28 and TRBJ2-3, is DVKVTQSSRYLVKRTGEKVFLECVQDMDHENMFWYRQDPGLGLRLIYFSYDVKMKEKGDIPEGYSVSREKKERFSLILESASTNQTSMYLCASRSNLRRGGDTQYFGPGTRLTVL.

Worth noting for this clonotype: This could be a read error, since a much larger clone is one nucleotide away. The chain employs TRBV5-6 and TRBJ2-5; D is perhaps TRBD2 (7 bases). The CDR3 is made up of 14 amino acids. Between the trimmed V and J ends, which lost 2 bases and 4 bases, there was a span of 12 bases. Germline lookup yields CDR1 SGHDT and CDR2 YYEEEE. CDR3 region: CASSLGGARETQYF. For the CDR3, the DNA is TGTGCCAGCAGCTTAGGGGGGGCTAGAGAGACCCAGTACTTC.

This clonotype was detected ten times or more. This chain's CDR3 is CAISFRLAGGSSTDTQYF. The CDR3 DNA reads TGTGCCATCAGTTTTCGACTAGCGGGGGGCTCTAGCACAGATACGCAGTATTTT. The chain combines TRBV10-3 with TRBJ2-3; 13 bases are a match to TRBD2. The J segment lost 0 bases and the V segment lost 5 bases, leaving 8 bases of the junction unmatched. The CDR3 contains 18 residues. Germline values: CDR1 ENHRY, CDR2 SYGVKD.

This clonotype was counted only a few times. V is TRBV11-2 and J is TRBJ2-3; 7 bases are a match to TRBD2. Germline-derived CDR1 and CDR2 are SGHAT and FQNNGV. V gave up 5 bases and J gave up 0 bases; unmatched junction bases: 5. CDR3 length: 15 amino acids. The CDR3 reads CASSPGTMSTDTQYF. In DNA form, the CDR3 reads TGTGCCAGCAGCCCCGGGACTATGAGCACAGATACGCAGTATTTT.

This clonotype was picked up many times. The chain carries TRBV12-3 or TRBV12-4 and TRBJ1-1; a weak D match, TRBD1 (5 bases). The length of the CDR3 is 12 residues. Trimming pared 3 bases from V and 6 bases from J, leaving 8 bases between. CDR3 amino acids: CASSLRGAEAFF. The CDR3 nucleotides read TGTGCCAGCAGTTTGCGGGGGGCTGAAGCTTTCTTT.

This clonotype has a handful of counts. The gene calls are TRBV30 and TRBJ2-7; 8 bases fit TRBD2. Trimming at V came to 1 base and at J to 0 bases, leaving 5 bases not matched to a gene. Germline-derived CDR1 and CDR2 are GTSNPN and SVGIG (reference sequence). CDR3 length equals 15 residues. CDR3 nucleotide sequence: TGTGCCTGGAGTGATCGCGGGAGGAGCTCCTACGAGCAGTACTTC. Protein product: CAWSDRGRSSYEQYF.

This clonotype was detected many times. This chain connects TRBV12-3 or TRBV12-4 to TRBJ2-1; 9 positions agree with TRBD1. J was trimmed by 10 bases and V by 8 bases; bases with no gene match: 9. The CDR3 is 13 amino acids. The chain's CDR3 is CASRDRDPTEQFF. DNA of the CDR3: TGTGCCAGCCGGGACAGGGACCCGACAGAGCAGTTCTTC.

J is TRBJ2-1 and V is TRBV19; 11 bases match TRBD2. The CDR3 has 13 amino acids. The junction had 5 bases not matched to a gene; V was cut back by 6 bases and J by 10 bases. Germline values: CDR1 LNHDA, CDR2 SQIVND (reference sequence). CDR3 region: CASSVAGGLEQFF. The CDR3 DNA reads TGTGCCAGTAGCGTAGCGGGGGGGCTCGAGCAGTTCTTC.

The sample holds many counts of this clonotype. The chain couples TRBV18 to TRBJ2-1, with D hard to call. The ends were cut back, 2 bases at V and 5 bases at J, with 4 bases in the middle. Germline V gives CDR1 KGHSH, CDR2 LQKENI. CDR3 length: 12 residues. The CDR3 sequence is CASSPTNNEQFF. The CDR3 DNA reads as TGTGCCAGCTCACCAACGAACAATGAGCAGTTCTTC.

Ten or more counts support this clonotype. The rearrangement joins TRBV20-1 to TRBJ1-4, with D maybe TRBD1 (5 bases). Looked up from germline, CDR1 is DFQATT and CDR2 is SNEGSKA (reference sequence). Trimming removed 5 bases from V and 4 bases from J, with 11 bases in between. The CDR3 runs 13 residues. This chain's CDR3 is CSAGTAYNEKLFF. CDR3 coding DNA: TGCAGTGCTGGGACGGCATATAATGAAAAACTGTTTTTT.

As to this clonotype: Since a much larger clone is just one base distant, this may be a read error. The chain links TRBV20-1 to TRBJ1-1, with a possible D match to TRBD1 (6 bases). This CDR3 comprises 13 residues. CDR1 is DFQATT and CDR2 is SNEGSKA in the germline V gene (reference sequence). CDR3 coding DNA: TGCAGTGCTAACAGGGCAGTGGGCACTGCAGCTTTCTTT. Its translation: CSANRAVGTAAFF.

This clonotype was counted many times. J is TRBJ1-1 and V is TRBV29-1; no clear D. Looked up from germline, CDR1 is SQVTM and CDR2 is ANQGSEA. This CDR3 contains 13 residues. V shed 3 bases and J shed 0 bases, with 8 bases lying between them. The CDR3: CSVEGRLNTEAFF. CDR3 bases: TGCAGCGTTGAGGGCAGGTTGAACACTGAAGCTTTCTTT.

This clonotype appeared many times. The V and J genes are TRBV28 and TRBJ2-7; a weak D match, TRBD1 (5 bases). CDR3 length: 16 residues. V gave up 3 bases and J gave up 0 bases, with 15 bases separating them. Germline V gives CDR1 MDHEN, CDR2 SYDVKM. CDR3 loop: CASSLGPLVSSYEQYF. The CDR3 bases are TGTGCCAGCAGTTTGGGGCCTCTTGTTAGCTCCTACGAGCAGTACTTC.

This clonotype was counted only a few times. A much larger clone differs from this one at a single base, so this may be a read error. The V and J genes are TRBV29-1 and TRBJ1-1; D unclear. This CDR3 region has 13 residues. The germline V gene encodes CDR1 SQVTM and CDR2 ANQGSEA. V was pared by 4 bases and J by 0 bases, with 9 bases between. As DNA, the CDR3 is TGCAGCGTTGTCCCAGGCTTGAACACTGAAGCTTTCTTT. Translation gives CSVVPGLNTEAFF.

This clonotype came up many times. V usage is TRBV12-3 or TRBV12-4 and J usage is TRBJ1-1, with D uncertain. V was trimmed by 0 bases and J by 4 bases, leaving 3 bases between them. The CDR3 has 12 residues. CDR3 coding DNA: TGTGCCAGCAGTTTAGCACCCACTGAAGCTTTCTTT. The encoded protein is CASSLAPTEAFF.

This clonotype has a count of ten or more. This sequence joins TRBV5-1 and TRBJ1-6; D not resolved. Looked up from germline, CDR1 is SGHRS and CDR2 is YFSETQ. Trimming shortened V by 4 bases and J by 0 bases, and 11 bases separated the two germline ends. There are 16 residues in the CDR3. The CDR3 protein is CASSPSDYSYNSPLHF. The CDR3 DNA is TGCGCCAGCAGCCCATCGGACTACTCCTATAATTCACCCCTCCACTTT.

This clonotype was counted many times. The V call is TRBV29-1, the J call TRBJ2-2, with 9 bases aligning to TRBD1. The CDR3 runs 13 residues. Losses at the gene ends were 7 bases for V and 6 bases for J; bases not matched to a gene: 6. Germline V lookup: CDR1 SQVTM, CDR2 ANQGSEA. The CDR3 spells CSARDRASGELFF. For the CDR3, the DNA is TGCAGCGCCCGGGACAGGGCGTCCGGGGAGCTGTTTTTT.

In its sample, this clonotype was seen a few times. CDR3 in amino acids: CASTYRGGNQPQHF. CDR3 coding DNA: TGTGCCAGCACGTACAGGGGCGGAAATCAGCCCCAGCATTTT. This chain links TRBV28 with TRBJ1-5; 7 positions match TRBD1. V shed 7 bases, J shed 4 bases, and the junction held 7 bases outside the gene matches. This CDR3 has 14 amino acids. Germline V CDR1 and CDR2: MDHEN, SYDVKM.

The table lists this clonotype with many counts. The chain couples TRBV3-1 to TRBJ2-1, with TRBD1 as a possible D gene (6 bases). This CDR3 spans 14 amino acids. V was shortened by 0 bases and J by 5 bases, with 8 bases between the two germline ends. Germline CDR1 is LGHDT and CDR2 is YNNKEL (reference sequence). Here the CDR3 DNA reads TGTGCCAGCAGCCAAGACAGGGGAGACAATGAGCAGTTCTTC. Residues: CASSQDRGDNEQFF.

This clonotype was counted many times. This rearrangement joins TRBV5-1 to TRBJ1-1, with no clear D. V was clipped by 4 bases and J by 4 bases, with 11 bases between them. The CDR3 extends over 13 amino acids. CDR1 SGHRS and CDR2 YFSETQ come from the germline V gene. CDR3 residues: CASSGRDSTEAFF. The CDR3 bases are TGCGCCAGCAGCGGGCGGGATAGCACTGAAGCTTTCTTT.

This clonotype showed up many times. This chain joins TRBV7-6 and TRBJ2-7; D possibly matches TRBD1 or TRBD2 (5 bases each). V dropped 4 bases and J dropped 2 bases, with 12 bases sitting between them. Germline CDR1 SGHVS, CDR2 FNYEAQ. This CDR3 is 14 amino acids long. CDR3 DNA sequence: TGTGCCAGCAGCTCGTCAGGGACCACCTACGAGCAGTACTTC. This codes for CASSSSGTTYEQYF.

This clonotype was seen only a few times. The chain uses TRBV20-1 and TRBJ2-2, with no clear D. Germline V gene sequence: CDR1 DFQATT, CDR2 SNEGSKA (reference sequence). Trimming took off 3 bases at V and 6 bases at J, with 8 bases between the two ends. The CDR3 is made up of 12 amino acids. The CDR3 DNA reads TGCAGTGCTAGTCGGTCGCCCGGGGAGCTGTTTTTT. Residues: CSASRSPGELFF.

This clonotype has only a few counts. The chain employs TRBV15 and TRBJ2-2; 9 nucleotides align to TRBD1. V was clipped by 3 bases and J by 3 bases; unmatched bases: 8. Germline CDR1 is LNHNV and CDR2 is YYDKDF (reference sequence). This CDR3 region has 17 residues. The CDR3 nucleotides read TGTGCCACCAGCAGGGCTACAGGGGGCTGGGACACCGGGGAGCTGTTTTTT. This encodes CATSRATGGWDTGELFF.